The entry below describes one T cell receptor (beta chain). Its antigen specificity is not known. The sample holds no much larger clone one base away, and base qualities are not on file. Donors were six healthy women forming three monozygous twin pairs. All three twin pairs had been reared together and were thought likely to have met the same infectious agents and vaccines. TCR cDNA libraries were prepared from RNA that was isolated from peripheral blood mononuclear cells. Receptor libraries were prepared by 5' RACE. Sequenced using an Illumina Genome Analyzer IIx. The RNA-based TCR cDNA libraries were made using a previously described protocol that was modified in several ways. Sample-specific barcodes were introduced on both ends of each TCR cDNA library during cDNA synthesis and amplification to prevent cross-contamination. For the original study's pipeline: Between about 100,000 and nearly 550,000 clonotypes were identified per individual, with about 2.2 to 3.6 million CDR3-containing reads per library. After reads with improper barcode index combinations were thrown out, a cloneset for each library was built using the MiTCR software. During the assembly of CDR3 clonotypes by MiTCR, low-quality reads were filtered or rescued and PCR and sequencing errors were corrected. Artificial out-of-frame clonotypes were removed by being mapped to in-frame sequences, with one indel in the CDR3 allowed. V and J gene usage similarity between donors was measured as Jensen-Shannon divergence divided by mean entropy. In TCRdb, the public reads were trimmed at Q25 with fastp and aligned with MiXCR, with productive beta chains retained. Here each entry gathers all rows of one CDR3 protein and keeps the most common genes and DNA. For this entry, the V and J calls and clone size follow TCRdb and not the study's own pipeline. The sample table lists 300,000 to 400,000 distinct CDR3 sequences, over 25% of them with a count of one. The ten most abundant clones make up 6.1% of the sample.

This sample was included in a study of identical twins' blood T cells (dated by TCRdb to the early 2010s). A note on the overall study: The approximately twelve libraries, six for the alpha chain and six for the beta chain, together yielded approximately 48 million Illumina reads. Using next-generation sequencing, the study compared the TCR alpha and beta chain repertoires of three pairs of monozygous twins to assess how genetics influences repertoire formation. Broad study findings and their caveats: Looking at the most abundant TCRbeta clonotypes, every donor had more CDR3 sequences in common with her twin than with unrelated donors. V gene usage, even among non-selected out-of-frame TCRbeta clonotypes, was reported to be markedly more similar within twin pairs than between unrelated donors. Because the twins were raised together, environmental influences could not be ruled out as an explanation for the similarity between twins. The proposed role of the TCRalpha J segment in MHC recognition during thymic selection was stated to require validation by independent studies. The count of CDR3 clonotypes shared by two donors depended mainly on the product of the two donors' cloneset sizes, and twins did not clearly depart from this trend.

The sequence came from a woman between 18 and 55 years old in good health. The source material was PBMCs.

The CDR3 has the sequence CASSQAGNYYGYTF. The nucleotide sequence is TGCGCCAGCAGCCAAGCGGGGAATTACTATGGCTACACCTTC. Recombination connected TRBV4-1 to TRBJ1-2; the D gene is unclear. The germline V gene specifies MGHRA as CDR1 and YSYEKL as CDR2. V loses 1 base of germline sequence and J loses 3 bases, and the interval between the two ends is 9 bases. The CDR3 has 14 amino acids, counting the end cysteine and phenylalanine. The kept DNA is CDR3 alone, 42 bases in frame from the first base.